Presented here are 8 T cell receptor beta chains from one specimen sequenced in a study of quantifying T cell responses using KT2 cells. Study-level background: cDNA was made from DNase-treated RNA using alpha and beta constant primers.

The cDNA 3' end received a ligated oligonucleotide with a UMI. An equimolar mix of RC1.1 and RC1.2 primed the beta chain across TRBC1 and TRBC2. TCRdb analysed the UMI-ligation and nested PCR reads with MiXCR anew, one entry per CDR3 protein. The sample comprises around 30,000 distinct CDR3 sequences, about 9.3% of which are singletons, and around a tenth rests with the top ten. Sequencing was done on a sample of PBMCs spiked with cells of the T cell clone KT2. The receptors were gathered from a human donor.

The sample holds a few counts of this clonotype. This chain connects TRBV20-1 to TRBJ1-1; D not certain. V dropped 4 bases and J dropped 4 bases, with 10 bases sitting between them. The germline V gene encodes CDR1 DFQATT and CDR2 SNEGSKA (reference sequence). The CDR3 sequence is 12 residues long. CDR3 region: CSAIQLTTEAFF. The CDR3 region has the DNA TGCAGTGCTATACAGCTTACCACTGAAGCTTTCTTT.

This clonotype appeared many times. V gene TRBV5-4 combines with J gene TRBJ2-1; possibly TRBD2 for D (5 bases). Germline V gene lookup returns CDR1 SGHNT and CDR2 YYREEE (reference sequence). This CDR3 has 13 residues. Between the trimmed V and J ends, which lost 3 bases and 12 bases, there was a span of 16 bases. The CDR3 region is CASSSDRSGVQFF. CDR3 coding DNA: TGTGCCAGCAGCTCTGATAGGTCCGGGGTGCAGTTCTTC.

This clonotype was seen once. V and J are TRBV11-1 and TRBJ1-1; tentative D call: TRBD1 (6 bases). The CDR3 is 13 amino acids. The V gene lost 11 bases and the J gene lost 2 bases, with 15 bases spanning the gap. Germline V lookup: CDR1 SGHAT, CDR2 FQDESV (reference sequence). The CDR3 DNA follows: TGTGCCGGATCTCAGGGGTTAAACACTGAAGCTTTCTTT. Translated, it gives CAGSQGLNTEAFF.

In its sample, this clonotype was seen once. The junction and the germline gene differ at one end; a read error may be behind it. The chain couples TRBV6-5 to TRBJ2-1; 13 nucleotides agree with TRBD2. Germline V gives CDR1 MNHEY, CDR2 SVGAGI. This CDR3 spans 18 amino acids. The CDR3 DNA reads as TGTGCCAGCAGTTACCTCCGCCCCACTAGCGGGGGGGCCGCTGAGCAGTTATTC. It yields the protein CASSYLRPTSGGAAEQLF.

This clonotype was seen only a few times. This chain connects TRBV7-3 to TRBJ2-3; D is unresolved. The CDR3 consists of 12 residues. The V gene lost 0 bases and the J gene lost 7 bases, with 5 bases spanning the gap. Germline assignment: CDR1 SGHTA and CDR2 FQGTGA. CDR3 loop: CASSLTGHTQYF. In nucleotides, the CDR3 is TGTGCCAGCAGCTTAACGGGCCATACGCAGTATTTT. The full variable domain, its missing parts supplied by reference TRBV7-3 and TRBJ2-3, is GAGVSQTPSNKVTEKGKYVELRCDPISGHTALYWYRQSLGQGPEFLIYFQGTGAADDSGLPNDRFFAVRPEGSVSTLKIQRTERGDSAVYLCASSLTGHTQYFGPGTRLTVL.

V is TRBV11-1 and J is TRBJ2-3; D possibly corresponds to TRBD2 (5 bases). CDR1 is SGHAT and CDR2 is FQDESV in the germline V gene (reference sequence). V was clipped by 7 bases and J by 0 bases, with 8 bases between them. The CDR3 is 13 residues long. CDR3 amino acids: CASTSGSTDTQYF. The CDR3 nucleotides are TGTGCCAGCACGAGCGGTAGCACAGATACGCAGTATTTT.

The J gene is TRBJ2-3, the V gene TRBV7-9, with no clear D. This CDR3 has 14 residues. Between the trimmed V and J ends, which lost 5 bases and 6 bases, there was a span of 15 bases. The germline gives CDR1 SEHNR, CDR2 FQNEAQ (reference sequence). The DNA of the CDR3 is TGTGCCAGCAGCCCTAACACGGCGAGCGATACGCAGTATTTT. Translation: CASSPNTASDTQYF.

This chain connects TRBV12-3 or TRBV12-4 to TRBJ2-2, with TRBD1 matching over 7 bases. The trim removed 3 bases at V and 4 bases at J, leaving 8 bases unmatched. This CDR3 has 16 amino acids. CDR3 coding DNA: TGTGCCAGCAGTTTCAAGTGGGACAGCCCCACCGGGGAGCTGTTTTTT. Protein: CASSFKWDSPTGELFF.